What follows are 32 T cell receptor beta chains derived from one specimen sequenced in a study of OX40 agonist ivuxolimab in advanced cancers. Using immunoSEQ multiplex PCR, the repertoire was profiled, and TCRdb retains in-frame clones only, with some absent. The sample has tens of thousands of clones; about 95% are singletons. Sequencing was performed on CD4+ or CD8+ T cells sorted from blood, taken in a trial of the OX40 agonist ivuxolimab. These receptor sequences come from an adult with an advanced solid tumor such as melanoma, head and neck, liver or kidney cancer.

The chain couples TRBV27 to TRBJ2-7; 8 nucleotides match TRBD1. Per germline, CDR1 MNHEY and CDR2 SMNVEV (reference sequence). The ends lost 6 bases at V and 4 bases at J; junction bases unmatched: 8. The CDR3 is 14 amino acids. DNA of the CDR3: TGTGCCAGCAGCCACGGACAGGGTAGATACGAGCAGTACTTC. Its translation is CASSHGQGRYEQYF.

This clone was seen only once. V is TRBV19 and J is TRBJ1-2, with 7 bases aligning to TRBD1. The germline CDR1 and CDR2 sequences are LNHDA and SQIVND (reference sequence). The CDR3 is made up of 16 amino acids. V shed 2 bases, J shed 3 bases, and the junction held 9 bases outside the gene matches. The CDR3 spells CASSIIRTGTDYGYTF. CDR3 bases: TGTGCCAGTAGTATAATTAGGACGGGGACAGACTATGGCTACACCTTC.

The CDR3 region has the DNA TGTGCCAGCAGCTTGGGGGGACGCTCTGGAAACACCATATATTTT. It specifies CASSLGGRSGNTIYF. The chain has TRBV5-6 and TRBJ1-3, with D possibly being TRBD1 (5 bases). This CDR3 comprises 15 residues. Germline V CDR1 and CDR2: SGHDT, YYEEEE. V was pared by 0 bases and J by 0 bases, with 7 bases between.

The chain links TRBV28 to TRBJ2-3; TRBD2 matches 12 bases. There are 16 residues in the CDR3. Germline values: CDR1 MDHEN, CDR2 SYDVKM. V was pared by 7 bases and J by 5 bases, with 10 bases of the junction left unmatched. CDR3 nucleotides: TGTGCCAGCACCTGGCTAGCGGGAGGGTATGTAGATACGCAGTATTTT. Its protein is CASTWLAGGYVDTQYF. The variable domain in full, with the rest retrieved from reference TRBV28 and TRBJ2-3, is DVKVTQSSRYLVKRTGEKVFLECVQDMDHENMFWYRQDPGLGLRLIYFSYDVKMKEKGDIPEGYSVSREKKERFSLILESASTNQTSMYLCASTWLAGGYVDTQYFGPGTRLTVL.

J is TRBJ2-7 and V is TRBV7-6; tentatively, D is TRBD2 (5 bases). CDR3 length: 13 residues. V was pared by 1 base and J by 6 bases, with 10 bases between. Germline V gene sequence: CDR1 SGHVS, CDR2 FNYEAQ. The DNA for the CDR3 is TGTGCCAGCAGCTTAGGCGGGCCTGTCGAGCAGTACTTC. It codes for CASSLGGPVEQYF.

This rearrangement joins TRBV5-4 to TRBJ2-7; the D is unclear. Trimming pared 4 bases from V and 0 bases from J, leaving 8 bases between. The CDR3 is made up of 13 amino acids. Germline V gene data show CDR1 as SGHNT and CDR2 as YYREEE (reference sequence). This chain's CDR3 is CASSPDGSYEQYF. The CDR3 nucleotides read TGTGCCAGCAGCCCGGACGGCTCCTACGAGCAGTACTTC.

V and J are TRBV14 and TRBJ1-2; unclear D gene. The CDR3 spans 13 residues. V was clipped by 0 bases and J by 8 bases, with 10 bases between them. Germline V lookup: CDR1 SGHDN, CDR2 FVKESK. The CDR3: CASSQDLERGYTF. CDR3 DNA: TGTGCCAGCAGCCAAGATTTAGAGAGAGGCTACACCTTC.

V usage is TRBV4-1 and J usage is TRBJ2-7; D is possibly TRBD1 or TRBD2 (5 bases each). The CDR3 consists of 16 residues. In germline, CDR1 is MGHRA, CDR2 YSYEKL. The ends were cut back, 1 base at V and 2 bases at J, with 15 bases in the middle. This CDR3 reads CASSQGGFRDAYEQYF. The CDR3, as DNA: TGCGCCAGCAGCCAAGGGGGGTTCAGGGACGCCTACGAGCAGTACTTC.

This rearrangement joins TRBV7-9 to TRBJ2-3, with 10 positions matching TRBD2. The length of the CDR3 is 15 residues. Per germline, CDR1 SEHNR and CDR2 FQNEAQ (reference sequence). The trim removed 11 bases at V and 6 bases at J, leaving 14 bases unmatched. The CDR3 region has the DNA TGTGCCTCCCAAGGAGCGGGGGGGCTGTGGGATACGCAGTATTTT. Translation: CASQGAGGLWDTQYF.

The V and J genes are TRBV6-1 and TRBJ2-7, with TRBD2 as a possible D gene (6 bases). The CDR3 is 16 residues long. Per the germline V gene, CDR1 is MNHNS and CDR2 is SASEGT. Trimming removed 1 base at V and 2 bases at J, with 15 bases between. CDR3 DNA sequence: TGTGCCAGCAGTGAAGAAATCGCCGGGAGAACCTACGAGCAGTACTTC. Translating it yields CASSEEIAGRTYEQYF.

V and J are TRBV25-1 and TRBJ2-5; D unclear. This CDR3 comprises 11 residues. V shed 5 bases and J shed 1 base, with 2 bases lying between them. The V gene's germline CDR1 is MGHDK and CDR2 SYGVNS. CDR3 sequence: CASSPQETQYF. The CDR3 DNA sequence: TGTGCCAGCAGTCCCCAAGAGACCCAGTACTTC.

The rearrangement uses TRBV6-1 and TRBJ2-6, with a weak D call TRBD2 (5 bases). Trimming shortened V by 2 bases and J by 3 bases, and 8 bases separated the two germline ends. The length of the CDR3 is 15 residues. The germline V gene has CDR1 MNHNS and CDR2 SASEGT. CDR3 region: CASSEWEFGANVLTF. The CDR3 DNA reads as TGTGCCAGCAGTGAATGGGAGTTTGGGGCCAACGTCCTGACTTTC.

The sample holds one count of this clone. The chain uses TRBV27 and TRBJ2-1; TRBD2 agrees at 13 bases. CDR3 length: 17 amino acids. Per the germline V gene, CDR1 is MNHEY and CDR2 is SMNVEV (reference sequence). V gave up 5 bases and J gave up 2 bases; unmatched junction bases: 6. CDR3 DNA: TGTGCCAGCAGTCCAACTAGCGGGGGGGACCCCTACAATGAGCAGTTCTTC. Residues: CASSPTSGGDPYNEQFF.

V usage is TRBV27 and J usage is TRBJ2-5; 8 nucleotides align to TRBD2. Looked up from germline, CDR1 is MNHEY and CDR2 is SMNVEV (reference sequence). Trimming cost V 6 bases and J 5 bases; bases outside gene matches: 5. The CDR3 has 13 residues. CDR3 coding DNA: TGTGCCAGCAGCCACGGGGGGGGTGAGACCCAGTACTTC. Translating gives CASSHGGGETQYF.

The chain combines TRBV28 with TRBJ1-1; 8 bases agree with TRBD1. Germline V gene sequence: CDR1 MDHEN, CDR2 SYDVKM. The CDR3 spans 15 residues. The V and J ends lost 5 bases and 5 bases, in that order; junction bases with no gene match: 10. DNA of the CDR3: TGTGCCAGCAGTCCCAGGACAGGGTTAAAGACTGAAGCTTTCTTT. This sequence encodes CASSPRTGLKTEAFF.

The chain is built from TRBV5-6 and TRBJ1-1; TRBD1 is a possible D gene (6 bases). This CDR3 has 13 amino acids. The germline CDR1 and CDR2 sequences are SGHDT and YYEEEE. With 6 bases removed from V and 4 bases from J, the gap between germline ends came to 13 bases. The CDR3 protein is CASTRGRATEAFF. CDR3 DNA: TGTGCCAGCACAAGGGGGAGGGCCACTGAAGCTTTCTTT.

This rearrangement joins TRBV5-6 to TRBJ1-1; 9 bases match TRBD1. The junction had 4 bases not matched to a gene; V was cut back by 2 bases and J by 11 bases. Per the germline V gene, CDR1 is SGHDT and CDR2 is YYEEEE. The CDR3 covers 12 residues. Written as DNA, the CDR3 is TGTGCCAGCAGCTTCGGGACAGGGAATGCTTTCTTT. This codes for CASSFGTGNAFF.

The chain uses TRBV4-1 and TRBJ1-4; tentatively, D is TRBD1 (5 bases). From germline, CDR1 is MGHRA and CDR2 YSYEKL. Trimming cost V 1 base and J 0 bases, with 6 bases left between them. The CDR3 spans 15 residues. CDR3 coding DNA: TGCGCCAGCAGCCAAGTGGGGGCAACTAATGAAAAACTGTTTTTT. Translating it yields CASSQVGATNEKLFF.

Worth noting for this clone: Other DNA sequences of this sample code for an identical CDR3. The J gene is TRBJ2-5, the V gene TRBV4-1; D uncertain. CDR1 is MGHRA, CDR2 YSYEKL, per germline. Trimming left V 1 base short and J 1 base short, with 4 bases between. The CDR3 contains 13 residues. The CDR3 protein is CASSQVTQETQYF. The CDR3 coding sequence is TGCGCCAGCAGCCAAGTTACCCAAGAGACCCAGTACTTC.

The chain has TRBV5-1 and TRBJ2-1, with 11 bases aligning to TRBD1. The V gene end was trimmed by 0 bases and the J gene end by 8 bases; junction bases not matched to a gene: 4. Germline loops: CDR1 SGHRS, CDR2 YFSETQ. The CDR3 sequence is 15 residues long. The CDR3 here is CASSLARTGGDEQFF. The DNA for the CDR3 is TGCGCCAGCAGCTTGGCCAGGACAGGGGGCGATGAGCAGTTCTTC.

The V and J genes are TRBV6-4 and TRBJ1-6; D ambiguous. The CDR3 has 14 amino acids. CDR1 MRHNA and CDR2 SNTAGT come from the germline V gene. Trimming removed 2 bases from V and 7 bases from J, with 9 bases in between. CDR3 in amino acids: CASSDGAGNSPLHF. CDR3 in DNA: TGTGCCAGCAGTGACGGTGCTGGAAATTCACCCCTCCACTTT.

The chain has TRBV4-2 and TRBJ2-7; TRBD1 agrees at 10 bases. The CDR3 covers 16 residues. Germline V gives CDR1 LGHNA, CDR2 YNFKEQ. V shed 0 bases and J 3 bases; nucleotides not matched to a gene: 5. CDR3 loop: CASSQEQGQGGYEQYF. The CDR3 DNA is TGTGCCAGCAGCCAAGAACAAGGACAGGGGGGCTACGAGCAGTACTTC.

The chain's CDR3 is CASSPDLGAQYEQFF. CDR3 nucleotides: TGTGCCAGCAGTCCTGACCTAGGGGCTCAATATGAGCAGTTCTTC. The chain recombines TRBV28 with TRBJ2-1; maybe TRBD1 (5 bases). The CDR3 has 15 amino acids. With 5 bases removed from V and 8 bases from J, the gap between germline ends came to 19 bases. Looked up from germline, CDR1 is MDHEN and CDR2 is SYDVKM. Together with reference TRBV28 and TRBJ2-1, the CDR3 gives the full variable domain: DVKVTQSSRYLVKRTGEKVFLECVQDMDHENMFWYRQDPGLGLRLIYFSYDVKMKEKGDIPEGYSVSREKKERFSLILESASTNQTSMYLCASSPDLGAQYEQFFGPGTRLTVL.

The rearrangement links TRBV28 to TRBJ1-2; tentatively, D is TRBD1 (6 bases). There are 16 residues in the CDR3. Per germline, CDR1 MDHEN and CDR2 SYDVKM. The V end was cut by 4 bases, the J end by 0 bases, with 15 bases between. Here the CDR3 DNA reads TGTGCCAGCAGTTCCTACACAGGGAAACCTAACTATGGCTACACCTTC. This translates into CASSSYTGKPNYGYTF.

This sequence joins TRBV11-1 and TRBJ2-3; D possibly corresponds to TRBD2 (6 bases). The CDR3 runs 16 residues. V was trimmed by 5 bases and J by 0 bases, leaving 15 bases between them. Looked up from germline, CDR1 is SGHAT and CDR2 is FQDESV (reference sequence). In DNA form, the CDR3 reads TGTGCCAGCAGCGGTTGGGACTTAGCTAGCACAGATACGCAGTATTTT. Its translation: CASSGWDLASTDTQYF.

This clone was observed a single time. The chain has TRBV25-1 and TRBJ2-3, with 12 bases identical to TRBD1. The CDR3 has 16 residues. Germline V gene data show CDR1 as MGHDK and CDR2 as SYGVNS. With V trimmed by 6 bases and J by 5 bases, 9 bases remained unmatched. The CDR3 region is CASSPRDRGRQDTQYF. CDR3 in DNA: TGTGCCAGCAGCCCCCGGGACAGGGGGCGTCAAGATACGCAGTATTTT.

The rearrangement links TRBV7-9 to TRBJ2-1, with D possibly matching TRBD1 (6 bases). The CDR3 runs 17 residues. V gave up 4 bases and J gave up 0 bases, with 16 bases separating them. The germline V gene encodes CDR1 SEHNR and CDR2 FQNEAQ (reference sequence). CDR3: CASSSADRSDSYNEQFF. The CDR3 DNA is TGTGCCAGCAGCTCTGCCGACAGGTCTGACTCCTACAATGAGCAGTTCTTC. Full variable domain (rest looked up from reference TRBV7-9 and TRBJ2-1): DTGVSQNPRHKITKRGQNVTFRCDPISEHNRLYWYRQTLGQGPEFLTYFQNEAQLEKSRLLSDRFSAERPKGSFSTLEIQRTEQGDSAMYLCASSSADRSDSYNEQFFGPGTRLTVL.

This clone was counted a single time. The CDR3, as DNA: TGCGCCAGCAGCCATACCAGGGGCACTGAAGCTTTCTTT. This codes for CASSHTRGTEAFF. V is TRBV4-3 and J is TRBJ1-1, with a weak D call TRBD1 (6 bases). In germline, CDR1 is LGHNA, CDR2 YSLEER. The germline V and J ends were trimmed by 3 bases and 4 bases, with 9 bases remaining between them. The CDR3 has 13 residues.

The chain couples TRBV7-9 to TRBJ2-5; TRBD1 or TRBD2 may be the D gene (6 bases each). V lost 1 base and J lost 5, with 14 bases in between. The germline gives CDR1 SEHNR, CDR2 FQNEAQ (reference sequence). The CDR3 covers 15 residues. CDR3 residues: CASSLVGGPSETQYF. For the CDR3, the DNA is TGTGCCAGCAGCTTAGTAGGGGGGCCGTCCGAGACCCAGTACTTC.

The CDR3 here is CASSFRLAATDTQYF. CDR3 sequence (DNA): TGTGCCAGCAGCTTCAGACTAGCAGCCACAGATACGCAGTATTTT. The chain links TRBV27 to TRBJ2-3; TRBD2 aligns across 7 bases. The J segment lost 2 bases and the V segment lost 6 bases, leaving 8 bases of the junction unmatched. Germline CDR1 reads MNHEY; CDR2 reads SMNVEV (reference sequence). The CDR3 extends over 15 amino acids.

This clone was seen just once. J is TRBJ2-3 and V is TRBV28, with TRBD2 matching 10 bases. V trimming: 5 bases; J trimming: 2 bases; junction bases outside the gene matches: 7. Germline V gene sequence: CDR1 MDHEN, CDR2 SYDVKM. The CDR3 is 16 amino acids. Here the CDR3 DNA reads TGTGCCAGCAGTCCTATAGCGGGGGGCCTCACAGATACGCAGTATTTT. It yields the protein CASSPIAGGLTDTQYF.

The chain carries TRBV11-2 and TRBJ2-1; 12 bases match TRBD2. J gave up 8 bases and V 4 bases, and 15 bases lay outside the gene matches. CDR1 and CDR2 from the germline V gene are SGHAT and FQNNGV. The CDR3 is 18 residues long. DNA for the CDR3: TGTGCCAGCAGCTCAGTATTGAATAGACTAGCGGGAGTCGATGAGCAGTTCTTC. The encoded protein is CASSSVLNRLAGVDEQFF. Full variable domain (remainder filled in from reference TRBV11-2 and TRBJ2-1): EAGVAQSPRYKIIEKRQSVAFWCNPISGHATLYWYQQILGQGPKLLIQFQNNGVVDDSQLPKDRFSAERLKGVDSTLKIQPAKLEDSAVYLCASSSVLNRLAGVDEQFFGPGTRLTVL.